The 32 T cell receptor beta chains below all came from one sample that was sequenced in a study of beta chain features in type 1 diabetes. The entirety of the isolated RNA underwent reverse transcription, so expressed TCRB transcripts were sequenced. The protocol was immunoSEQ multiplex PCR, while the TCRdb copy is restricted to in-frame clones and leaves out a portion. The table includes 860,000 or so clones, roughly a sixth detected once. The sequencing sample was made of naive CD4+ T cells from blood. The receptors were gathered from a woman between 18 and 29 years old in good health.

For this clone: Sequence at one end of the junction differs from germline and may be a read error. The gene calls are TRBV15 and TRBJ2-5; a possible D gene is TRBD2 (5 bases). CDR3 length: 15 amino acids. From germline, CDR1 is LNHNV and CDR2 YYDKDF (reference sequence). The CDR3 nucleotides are TGTGCCACCAGCAGAGATCGTCCGGGATCAGAGACCCAGCACTTC. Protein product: CATSRDRPGSETQHF. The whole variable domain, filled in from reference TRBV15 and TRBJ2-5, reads DAMVIQNPRYQVTQFGKPVTLSCSQTLNHNVMYWYQQKSSQAPKLLFHYYDKDFNNEADTPDNFQSRRPNTSFCFLDIRSPGLGDTAMYLCATSRDRPGSETQHFGPGTRLLVL.

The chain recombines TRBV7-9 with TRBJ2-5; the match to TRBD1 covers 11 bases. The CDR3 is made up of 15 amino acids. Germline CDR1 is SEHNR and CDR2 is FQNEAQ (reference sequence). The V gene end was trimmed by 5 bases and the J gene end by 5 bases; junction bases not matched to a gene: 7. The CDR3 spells CASSRTGGTFETQYF. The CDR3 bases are TGTGCCAGCAGCAGGACAGGGGGCACGTTTGAGACCCAGTACTTC.

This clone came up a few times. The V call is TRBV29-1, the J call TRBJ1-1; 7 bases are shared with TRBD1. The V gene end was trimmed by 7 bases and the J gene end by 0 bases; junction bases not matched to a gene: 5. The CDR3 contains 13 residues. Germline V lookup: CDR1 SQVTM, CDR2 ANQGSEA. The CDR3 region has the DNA TGCAGCGGCACTGGGACAGTGAACACTGAAGCTTTCTTT. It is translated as CSGTGTVNTEAFF.

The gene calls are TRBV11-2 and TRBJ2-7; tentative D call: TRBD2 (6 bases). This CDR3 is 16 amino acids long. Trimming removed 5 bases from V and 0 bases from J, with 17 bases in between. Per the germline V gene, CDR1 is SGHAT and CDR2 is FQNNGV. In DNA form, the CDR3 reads TGTGCCAGCAGCCTTACCCTAGCGAAGAGCTCCTACGAGCAGTACTTC. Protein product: CASSLTLAKSSYEQYF.

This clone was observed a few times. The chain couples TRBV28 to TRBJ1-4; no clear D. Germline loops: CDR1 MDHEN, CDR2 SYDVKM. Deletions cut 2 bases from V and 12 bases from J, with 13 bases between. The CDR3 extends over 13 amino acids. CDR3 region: CASSLTVLGELFF. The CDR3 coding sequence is TGTGCCAGCAGTTTAACGGTTTTGGGTGAACTGTTTTTT. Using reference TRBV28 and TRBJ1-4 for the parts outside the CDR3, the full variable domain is DVKVTQSSRYLVKRTGEKVFLECVQDMDHENMFWYRQDPGLGLRLIYFSYDVKMKEKGDIPEGYSVSREKKERFSLILESASTNQTSMYLCASSLTVLGELFFGSGTQLSVL.

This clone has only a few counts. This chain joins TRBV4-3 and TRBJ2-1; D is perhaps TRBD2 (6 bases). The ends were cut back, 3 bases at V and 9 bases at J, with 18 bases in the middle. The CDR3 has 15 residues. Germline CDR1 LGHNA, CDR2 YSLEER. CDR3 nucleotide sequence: TGCGCCAGCAGCCAGCTCCGGGAGAGGCTGGGTGAGCAGTTCTTC. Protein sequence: CASSQLRERLGEQFF.

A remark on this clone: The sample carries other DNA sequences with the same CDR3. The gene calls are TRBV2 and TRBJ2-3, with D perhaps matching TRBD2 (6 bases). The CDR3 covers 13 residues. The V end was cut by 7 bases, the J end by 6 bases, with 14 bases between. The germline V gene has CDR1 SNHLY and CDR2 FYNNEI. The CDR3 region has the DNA TGTGCCAGCACAGGGCTAGCGAGCGATACGCAGTATTTT. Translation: CASTGLASDTQYF. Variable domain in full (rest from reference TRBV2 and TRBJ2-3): EPEVTQTPSHQVTQMGQEVILRCVPISNHLYFYWYRQILGQKVEFLVSFYNNEISEKSEIFDDQFSVERPDGSNFTLKIRSTKLEDSAMYFCASTGLASDTQYFGPGTRLTVL.

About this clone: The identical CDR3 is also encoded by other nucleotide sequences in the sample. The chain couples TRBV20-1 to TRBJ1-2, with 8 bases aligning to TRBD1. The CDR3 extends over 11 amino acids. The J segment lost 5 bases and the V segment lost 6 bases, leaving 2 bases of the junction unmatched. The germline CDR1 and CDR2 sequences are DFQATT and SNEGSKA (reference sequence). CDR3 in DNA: TGCAGTGCCCGGACAGGGTATGGCTACACCTTC. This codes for CSARTGYGYTF.

In DNA form, the CDR3 reads TGTGCCACCAGCAGAGACAGGGCTTACCAGCCCCAGCATTTT. Residues: CATSRDRAYQPQHF. V is TRBV15 and J is TRBJ1-5, with a tentative D call TRBD1 (5 bases). CDR3 length: 14 amino acids. Germline V CDR1 and CDR2: LNHNV, YYDKDF (reference sequence). With 0 bases removed from V and 7 bases from J, the gap between germline ends came to 10 bases.

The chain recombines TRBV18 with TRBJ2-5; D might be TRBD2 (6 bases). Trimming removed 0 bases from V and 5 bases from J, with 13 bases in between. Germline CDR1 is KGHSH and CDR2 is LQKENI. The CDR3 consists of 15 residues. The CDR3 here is CASSPPALGGETQYF. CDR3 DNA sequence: TGTGCCAGCTCACCACCGGCCCTAGGAGGGGAGACCCAGTACTTC.

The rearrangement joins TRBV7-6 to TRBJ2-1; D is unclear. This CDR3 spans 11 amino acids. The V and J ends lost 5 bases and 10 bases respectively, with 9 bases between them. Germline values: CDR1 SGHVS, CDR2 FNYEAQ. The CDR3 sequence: CASSALGEQFF. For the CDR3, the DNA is TGTGCCAGCAGCGCCTTAGGGGAGCAGTTCTTC.

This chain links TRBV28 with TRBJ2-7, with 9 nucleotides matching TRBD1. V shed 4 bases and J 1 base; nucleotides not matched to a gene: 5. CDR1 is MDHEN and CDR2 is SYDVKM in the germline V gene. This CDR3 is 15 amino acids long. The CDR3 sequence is CASSSPGQGSYEQYF. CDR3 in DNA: TGTGCCAGCAGTTCACCGGGACAGGGATCCTACGAGCAGTACTTC.

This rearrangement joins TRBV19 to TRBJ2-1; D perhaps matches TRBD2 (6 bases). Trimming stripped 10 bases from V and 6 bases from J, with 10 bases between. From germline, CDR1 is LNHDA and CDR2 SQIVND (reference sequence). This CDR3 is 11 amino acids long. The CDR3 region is CATGDFNEQFF. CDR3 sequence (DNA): TGTGCCACGGGGGATTTCAATGAGCAGTTCTTC.

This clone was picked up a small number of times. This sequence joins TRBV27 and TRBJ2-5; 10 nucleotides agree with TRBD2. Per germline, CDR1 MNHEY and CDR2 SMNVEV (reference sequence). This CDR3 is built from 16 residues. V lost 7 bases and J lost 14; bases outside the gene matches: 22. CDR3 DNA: TGTGCCAGCATCCCTAATCCGGGACCAGCGGGAGGGCCGGTATACTTC. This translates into CASIPNPGPAGGPVYF.

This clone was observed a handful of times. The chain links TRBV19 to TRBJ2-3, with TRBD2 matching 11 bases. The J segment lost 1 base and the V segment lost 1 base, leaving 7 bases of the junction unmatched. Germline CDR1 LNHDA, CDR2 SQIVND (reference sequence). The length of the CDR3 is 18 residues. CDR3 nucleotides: TGTGCCAGTAGTATAGTTAGCGGGAGGGCCCGAGGCACAGATACGCAGTATTTT. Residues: CASSIVSGRARGTDTQYF.

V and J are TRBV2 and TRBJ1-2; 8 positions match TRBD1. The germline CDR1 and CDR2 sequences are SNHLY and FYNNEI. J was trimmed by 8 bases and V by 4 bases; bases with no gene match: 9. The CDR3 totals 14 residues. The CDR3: CASSGTGRKGGYTF. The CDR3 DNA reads TGTGCCAGCAGTGGGACAGGGAGAAAGGGAGGCTACACCTTC.

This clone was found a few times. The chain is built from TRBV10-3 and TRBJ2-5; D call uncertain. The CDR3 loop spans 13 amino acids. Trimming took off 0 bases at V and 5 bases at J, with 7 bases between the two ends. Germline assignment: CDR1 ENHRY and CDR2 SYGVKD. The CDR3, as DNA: TGTGCCATCAGTGAGTCAGGGTTTGAGACCCAGTACTTC. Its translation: CAISESGFETQYF.

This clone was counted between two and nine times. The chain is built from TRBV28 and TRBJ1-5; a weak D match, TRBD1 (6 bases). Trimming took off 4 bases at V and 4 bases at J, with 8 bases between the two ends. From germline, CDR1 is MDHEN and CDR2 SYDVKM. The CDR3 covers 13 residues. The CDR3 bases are TGTGCCAGCAGTTCCACAGGGAATCAGCCCCAGCATTTT. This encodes CASSSTGNQPQHF.

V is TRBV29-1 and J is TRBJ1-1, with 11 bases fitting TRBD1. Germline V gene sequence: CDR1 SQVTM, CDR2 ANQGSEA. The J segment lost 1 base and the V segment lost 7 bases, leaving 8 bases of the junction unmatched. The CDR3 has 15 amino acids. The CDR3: CSAVDRGLGNTEAFF. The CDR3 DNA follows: TGCAGCGCTGTGGACAGGGGGCTTGGGAACACTGAAGCTTTCTTT.

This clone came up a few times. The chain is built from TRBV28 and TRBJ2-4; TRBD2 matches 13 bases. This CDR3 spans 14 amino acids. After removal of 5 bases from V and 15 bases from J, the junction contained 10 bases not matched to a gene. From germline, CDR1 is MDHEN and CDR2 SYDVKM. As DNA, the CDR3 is TGTGCCAGCAGTACCCCGGGACTAGCGGGATTCGGGTACTTC. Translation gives CASSTPGLAGFGYF.

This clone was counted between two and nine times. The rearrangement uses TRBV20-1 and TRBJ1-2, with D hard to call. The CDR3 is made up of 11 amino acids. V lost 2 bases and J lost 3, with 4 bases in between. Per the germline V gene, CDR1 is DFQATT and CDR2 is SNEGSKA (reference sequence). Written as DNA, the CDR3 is TGCAGTGCTAGACAGCACTATGGCTACACCTTC. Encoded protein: CSARQHYGYTF.

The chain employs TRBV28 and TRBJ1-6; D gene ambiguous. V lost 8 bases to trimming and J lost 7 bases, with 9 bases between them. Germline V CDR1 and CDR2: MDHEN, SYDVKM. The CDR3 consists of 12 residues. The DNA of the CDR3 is TGTGCCAGCGGGCCGCGGAATTCACCCCTCCACTTT. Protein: CASGPRNSPLHF.

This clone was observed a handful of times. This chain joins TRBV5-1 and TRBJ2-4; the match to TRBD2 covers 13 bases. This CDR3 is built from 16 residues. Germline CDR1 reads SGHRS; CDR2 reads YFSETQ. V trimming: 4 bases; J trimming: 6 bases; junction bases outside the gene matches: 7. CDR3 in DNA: TGCGCCAGCAGCCGCGGGACTAGCGGGATTAGAAACATTCAGTACTTC. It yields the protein CASSRGTSGIRNIQYF.

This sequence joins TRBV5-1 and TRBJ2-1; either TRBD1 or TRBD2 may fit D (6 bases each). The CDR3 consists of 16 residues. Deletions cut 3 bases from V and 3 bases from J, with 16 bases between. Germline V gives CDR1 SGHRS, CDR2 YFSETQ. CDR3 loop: CASSSGIGGRYNEQFF. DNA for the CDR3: TGCGCCAGCAGCTCTGGGATCGGGGGCCGCTACAATGAGCAGTTCTTC.

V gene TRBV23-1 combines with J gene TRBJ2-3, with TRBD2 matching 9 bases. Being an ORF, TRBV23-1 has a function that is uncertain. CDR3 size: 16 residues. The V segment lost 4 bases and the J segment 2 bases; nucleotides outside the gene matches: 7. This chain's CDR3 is CASSRSASGDTDTQYF. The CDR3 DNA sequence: TGCGCCAGCAGTCGGTCGGCTAGCGGGGACACAGATACGCAGTATTTT.

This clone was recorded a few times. The CDR3 coding sequence is TGTGCCAGCAGACAAAACCCGGGACGGAGCTATGGCTACACCTTC. Translation gives CASRQNPGRSYGYTF. The V call is TRBV5-4, the J call TRBJ1-2, with a tentative D call TRBD1 (5 bases). Trimming removed 5 bases at V and 4 bases at J, with 18 bases between. Looked up from germline, CDR1 is SGHNT and CDR2 is YYREEE (reference sequence). The length of the CDR3 is 15 residues.

The CDR3 region is CASSGLASNNEQFF. CDR3 sequence (DNA): TGTGCCAGCAGCGGACTAGCATCTAACAATGAGCAGTTCTTC. V gene TRBV27 combines with J gene TRBJ2-1; 8 bases agree with TRBD2. The CDR3 contains 14 residues. Trimming took 6 bases from V and 5 from J; bases not matched to a gene: 6. CDR1 is MNHEY, CDR2 SMNVEV, per germline (reference sequence).

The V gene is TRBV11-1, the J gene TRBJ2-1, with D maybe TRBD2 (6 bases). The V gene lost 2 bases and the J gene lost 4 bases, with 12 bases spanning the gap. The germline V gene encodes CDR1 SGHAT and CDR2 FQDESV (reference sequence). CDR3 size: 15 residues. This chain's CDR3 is CASSLRPSAYNEQFF. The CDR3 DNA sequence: TGTGCCAGCAGCTTACGGCCTAGCGCATACAATGAGCAGTTCTTC.

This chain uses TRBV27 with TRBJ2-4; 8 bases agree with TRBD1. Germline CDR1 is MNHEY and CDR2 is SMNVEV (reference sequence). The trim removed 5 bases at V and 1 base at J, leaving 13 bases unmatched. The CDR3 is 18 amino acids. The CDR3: CASSPLVRTGRAKNIQYF. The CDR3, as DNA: TGTGCCAGCAGTCCTCTGGTACGGACAGGGCGCGCCAAAAACATTCAGTACTTC.

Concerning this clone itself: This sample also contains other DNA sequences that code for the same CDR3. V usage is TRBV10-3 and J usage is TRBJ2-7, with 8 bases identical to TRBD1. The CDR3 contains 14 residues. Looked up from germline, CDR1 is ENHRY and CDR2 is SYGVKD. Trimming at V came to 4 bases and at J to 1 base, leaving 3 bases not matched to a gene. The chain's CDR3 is CAISVGQASYEQYF. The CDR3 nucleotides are TGTGCCATCAGTGTGGGACAGGCGTCCTACGAGCAGTACTTC.

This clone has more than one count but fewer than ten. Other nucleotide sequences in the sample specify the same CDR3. The CDR3 spells CASRTSGSYEQYF. CDR3 coding DNA: TGTGCCAGCAGGACTAGCGGGAGCTACGAGCAGTACTTC. This chain links TRBV6-5 with TRBJ2-7; 12 nucleotides line up with TRBD2. Germline V gene lookup returns CDR1 MNHEY and CDR2 SVGAGI. The CDR3 is 13 amino acids. The ends lost 6 bases at V and 3 bases at J; junction bases unmatched: 0.

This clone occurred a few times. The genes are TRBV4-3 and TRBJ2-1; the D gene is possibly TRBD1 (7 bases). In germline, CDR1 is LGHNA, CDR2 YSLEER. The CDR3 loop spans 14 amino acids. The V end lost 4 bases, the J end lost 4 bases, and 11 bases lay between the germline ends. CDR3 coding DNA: TGCGCCAGCAGCCGACAGGGAGGTTACAATGAGCAGTTCTTC. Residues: CASSRQGGYNEQFF.